This is a list of T cell receptor beta chains from one sample in a study of cytomegalovirus exposure and HLA in healthy donors. Sequencing used immunoSEQ multiplex PCR; TCRdb keeps in-frame clones, though not all of them. The data include about 140,000 clones; the top ten clones carry roughly 2%. Material for sequencing was PBMCs. The receptors derive from a woman aged 18-35 years in good health and CMV-seronegative. Both conserved end residues are part of each CDR3. The D gene is left open where the match is weak.

D: TRBD2; J: TRBJ2-3; V: TRBV11-1; DNA: TGTGCCAGCAGCTTGGCGGGAGAATCCACAGATACGCAGTATTTT; CDR3: CASSLAGESTDTQYF
D: .; J: TRBJ2-2; V: TRBV4-2; DNA: TGTGCCAGCAGCCAATACGACCGAAGGGGGGGATACACCGGGGAGCTGTTTTTT; CDR3: CASSQYDRRGGYTGELFF
D: .; J: TRBJ2-7; V: TRBV5-1; DNA: TGCGCCAGCAGCTTGGGCGGGGAAGGGACCTACGAGCAGTACTTC; CDR3: CASSLGGEGTYEQYF
D: .; J: TRBJ1-1; V: TRBV12-5; DNA: TGTGCTAGTGGTTTGGTACAGTCCGCCGGGACTTTCTTT; CDR3: CASGLVQSAGTFF
D: TRBD1; J: TRBJ1-5; V: TRBV18; DNA: TGTGCCAGCTCACCGTCTCGGGCAGGGGGCATACAGCCCCAGCATTTT; CDR3: CASSPSRAGGIQPQHF
D: .; J: TRBJ1-1; V: TRBV6-1; DNA: TGTGCCAGCAGTACCCTGGCGGGTGCGAACACTGAAGCTTTCTTT; CDR3: CASSTLAGANTEAFF
D: .; J: TRBJ1-3; V: TRBV7-8; DNA: TGTGCCAGCAGCTTTCAGGGGTCTGGAAACACCATATATTTT; CDR3: CASSFQGSGNTIYF
D: TRBD2; J: TRBJ2-7; V: TRBV6-1; DNA: TGTGCCAGCGGAGCGGGAGTGGACGGGAACTACGAGCAGTACTTC; CDR3: CASGAGVDGNYEQYF
D: TRBD1; J: TRBJ1-6; V: TRBV7-9; DNA: TGTGCCAGCAGCCGAACAGGGGACCCGGGGAGTTCACCCCTCCACTTT; CDR3: CASSRTGDPGSSPLHF
D: .; J: TRBJ2-2; V: TRBV19; DNA: TGTGCCAGTAGTATAGATAATTACGGGGCGAACACCGGGGAGCTGTTTTTT; CDR3: CASSIDNYGANTGELFF
D: TRBD1; J: TRBJ1-5; V: TRBV6-1; DNA: TGTGCCAGCAGTACCGACAGGGACGCTCGGCCCCAGCATTTT; CDR3: CASSTDRDARPQHF
D: .; J: TRBJ1-6; V: TRBV11-2; DNA: TGTGCCAGCAGTTTCGGTGGGGCAGGGGCCCATTCACCCCTCCACTTT; CDR3: CASSFGGAGAHSPLHF
D: .; J: TRBJ1-2; V: TRBV5-4; DNA: TGTGCCAGCAGCTTGGCCGCGCTTGGGGACACCTCCTATGGCTACACCTTC; CDR3: CASSLAALGDTSYGYTF
D: .; J: TRBJ2-1; V: TRBV5-1; DNA: TGCGCCAGCAGCTCGGCCCAGGGTCCCCCCCACAATGAGCAGTTCTTC; CDR3: CASSSAQGPPHNEQFF
D: .; J: TRBJ2-2; V: TRBV19; DNA: TGTGCCAGTAGTATAGACCTCCAGCGACTATACACCGGGGAGCTGTTTTTT; CDR3: CASSIDLQRLYTGELFF
D: TRBD1; J: TRBJ1-1; V: TRBV19; DNA: TGTGCCAGTAGTATAGCGGGAACAGGGGTGAACACTGAAGCTTTCTTT; CDR3: CASSIAGTGVNTEAFF
D: .; J: TRBJ2-2; V: TRBV18; DNA: TGTGCCAGCTCACCCTTGGAGCAAGCGAACACCGGGGAGCTGTTTTTT; CDR3: CASSPLEQANTGELFF
D: .; J: TRBJ2-3; V: TRBV5-4; DNA: TGTGCCAGCAGCTTGTACGGGACAGATACGCAGTATTTT; CDR3: CASSLYGTDTQYF
D: TRBD2; J: TRBJ2-1; V: TRBV11-3; DNA: TGTGCCAGCAGCTTCTTGACGGGACTAGGCTCCAATGAGCAGTTCTTC; CDR3: CASSFLTGLGSNEQFF
D: .; J: TRBJ1-5; V: TRBV2; DNA: TGTGCCAGCAGTGAGGTGAGACAGAGCAGATCAAATAGCAATCAGCCCCAGCATTTT; CDR3: CASSEVRQSRSNSNQPQHF
D: .; J: TRBJ2-5; V: TRBV19; DNA: TGTGCCAGTAGTACCCACAGGGTAAAGACCCAGTACTTC; CDR3: CASSTHRVKTQYF
D: .; J: TRBJ2-7; V: TRBV10-3; DNA: TGTGCCATCTCCGGACAAGCTTACGAGCAGTACTTC; CDR3: CAISGQAYEQYF
D: .; J: TRBJ2-1; V: TRBV5-6; DNA: TGTGCCAGCAGCCCGGCGGGGAATGAGCAGTTCTTC; CDR3: CASSPAGNEQFF
D: .; J: TRBJ1-6; V: TRBV7-9; DNA: TGTGCCAGCAGCTCCCGACAGACCAATTCACCCCTCCACTTT; CDR3: CASSSRQTNSPLHF
D: .; J: TRBJ1-1; V: TRBV6-5; DNA: TGTGCCAGCAGCCGGGGGGCGGCCTTTGACACTGAAGCTTTCTTT; CDR3: CASSRGAAFDTEAFF
D: TRBD1; J: TRBJ1-3; V: TRBV28; DNA: TGTGCCAGCAGCCGAAGCGGGGGACAGGGACGGTGGGGAAACACCATATATTTT; CDR3: CASSRSGGQGRWGNTIYF
D: TRBD2; J: TRBJ2-3; V: TRBV5-4; DNA: TGTGCCAGCAGCGCCCATAGAGCGGGAGGGCCTTCGATCACAGATACGCAGTATTTT; CDR3: CASSAHRAGGPSITDTQYF
D: TRBD1; J: TRBJ1-6; V: TRBV6-4; DNA: TGTGCCGCAGGGGGCAACGGGGCACCCCTCCACTTT; CDR3: CAAGGNGAPLHF
D: TRBD1; J: TRBJ2-5; V: TRBV2; DNA: TGTGCCAGCGGAGAACAGGGGGGACAAGAGACCCAGTACTTC; CDR3: CASGEQGGQETQYF
D: TRBD1; J: TRBJ2-1; V: TRBV7-8; DNA: TGTGCCAGCAGCCTCGGGACAGGGGGGACTGATGAGCAGTTCTTC; CDR3: CASSLGTGGTDEQFF
D: .; J: TRBJ1-1; V: TRBV19; DNA: TGTGCCAGTACCCAAGCGCAGGGGAGAACTGAAGCTTTCTTT; CDR3: CASTQAQGRTEAFF
D: .; J: TRBJ1-2; V: TRBV5-5; DNA: TGTGCCAGCAGCTTGGCCGACACACAGAACTATGGCTACACCTTC; CDR3: CASSLADTQNYGYTF
D: .; J: TRBJ2-1; V: TRBV29-1; DNA: TGCAGCGTTGAAGAACAGTGGCAGGGGAACAATGAGCAGTTCTTC; CDR3: CSVEEQWQGNNEQFF
D: .; J: TRBJ2-7; V: TRBV6-1; DNA: TGTGCCAGCAGTGAACTTGGGTCCAGGGTCTCCTCCTACGAGCAGTACTTC; CDR3: CASSELGSRVSSYEQYF
D: TRBD2; J: TRBJ2-3; V: TRBV5-4; DNA: TGTGCCAGCAGCTTAAAACTAGCGGGAGATACAGATACGCAGTATTTT; CDR3: CASSLKLAGDTDTQYF
D: .; J: TRBJ2-7; V: TRBV29-1; DNA: TGCAGCGTGCATTCGAGCTCCTACGAGCAGTACTTC; CDR3: CSVHSSSYEQYF
D: .; J: TRBJ1-2; V: TRBV11-3; DNA: TGTGCCAGCAGCTTAGGGGTGTTTACAGGTTACACCTTC; CDR3: CASSLGVFTGYTF
D: TRBD1; J: TRBJ1-5; V: TRBV28; DNA: TGTGCCAGCAACATCAAACTAACAGGGGGGCTAAGCAATCAGCCCCAGCATTTT; CDR3: CASNIKLTGGLSNQPQHF
D: .; J: TRBJ1-1; V: TRBV29-1; DNA: TGCAGCGTTGGGGGGGGAACGATGAACACTGAAGCTTTCTTT; CDR3: CSVGGGTMNTEAFF
D: .; J: TRBJ1-2; V: TRBV25-1; DNA: TGTGCCAGCATGGGCGAGGGCTACACCTTC; CDR3: CASMGEGYTF
D: .; J: TRBJ2-3; V: TRBV5-6; DNA: TGTGCCAGCAGCTTGGCTCCGTCGCGGAATACGCAGTATTTT; CDR3: CASSLAPSRNTQYF
D: TRBD2; J: TRBJ2-1; V: TRBV6-6; DNA: TGTGCCAGCAGCCGAGGACTAGCGGGAAAGTTTGGGCAGTTCTTC; CDR3: CASSRGLAGKFGQFF
D: .; J: TRBJ1-1; V: TRBV7-8; DNA: TGTGCCAGCAGCCCCGTGACAGCGAGGAACACTGAAGCTTTCTTT; CDR3: CASSPVTARNTEAFF
D: .; J: TRBJ2-6; V: TRBV7-2; DNA: TGTGCCAGCTCACCGGTGAGCTCTGGGGCCAACGTCCTGACTTTC; CDR3: CASSPVSSGANVLTF
D: TRBD2; J: TRBJ2-3; V: TRBV5-1; DNA: TGCGCCAGCAGCCCCATGCTAGCGGGAGTGGAGACAGATACGCAGTATTTT; CDR3: CASSPMLAGVETDTQYF
D: TRBD1; J: TRBJ1-1; V: TRBV6-5; DNA: TGTGCCACCTCCCGACAGGGCTTGGTCACTGAAGCTTTCTTT; CDR3: CATSRQGLVTEAFF
D: .; J: TRBJ2-3; V: TRBV9; DNA: TGTGCCAGCAGCGTATCCGGCGGGACTAGCACAGATACGCAGTATTTT; CDR3: CASSVSGGTSTDTQYF
D: TRBD1; J: TRBJ2-5; V: TRBV19; DNA: TGTGCCAGTAGTATGCAGGGGGCCAAAGAGACCCAGTACTTC; CDR3: CASSMQGAKETQYF